Presented here are 30 T cell receptor beta chains from one specimen sequenced in a study of control samples from healthy donors and cancer patients. The data were produced by immunoSEQ multiplex PCR, yet TCRdb's version contains in-frame clones alone and is incomplete. The data hold approximately 180,000 clones, with more than 85% observed a single time. Input material: blood. Receptors originate from a woman aged 40-49 years in good health.

V is TRBV7-3 and J is TRBJ1-1; 7 positions agree with TRBD1. Per the germline V gene, CDR1 is SGHTA and CDR2 is FQGTGA. The CDR3 is 13 residues long. After removal of 2 bases from V and 3 bases from J, the junction contained 0 bases not matched to a gene. The CDR3 DNA reads TGTGCCAGCAGCTTAGGGACAGACACTGAAGCTTTCTTT. Translating gives CASSLGTDTEAFF.

This rearrangement joins TRBV12-3 or TRBV12-4 to TRBJ2-7; maybe TRBD2 (6 bases). The CDR3 has 13 residues. Deletions cut 8 bases from V and 6 bases from J, with 17 bases between. The CDR3 DNA reads TGTGCCAGCCGACACGGATGGGGGGTCGAGCAGTACTTC. Encoded protein: CASRHGWGVEQYF.

The V and J genes are TRBV4-1 and TRBJ1-5; 9 bases map to TRBD1. The CDR3 runs 15 residues. J was trimmed by 6 bases and V by 4 bases; bases with no gene match: 7. CDR1 is MGHRA, CDR2 YSYEKL, per germline. The CDR3 here is CASSRKGTGTQPQHF. The DNA for the CDR3 is TGCGCCAGCAGCCGGAAAGGGACAGGGACTCAGCCCCAGCATTTT.

V usage is TRBV7-6 and J usage is TRBJ2-3; 11 nucleotides line up with TRBD2. V trimming: 5 bases; J trimming: 2 bases; junction bases outside the gene matches: 6. The CDR3 covers 16 residues. Germline assignment: CDR1 SGHVS and CDR2 FNYEAQ. CDR3: CASSLLAGGPTDTQYF. The CDR3 nucleotides read TGTGCCAGCAGCCTCCTAGCGGGGGGACCCACAGATACGCAGTATTTT.

The chain combines TRBV2 with TRBJ2-1, with D maybe TRBD2 (5 bases). This CDR3 spans 11 amino acids. V was trimmed by 8 bases and J by 4 bases, leaving 6 bases between them. Germline assignment: CDR1 SNHLY and CDR2 FYNNEI. The chain's CDR3 is CASRGYNEQFF. The CDR3 nucleotides are TGTGCCAGCCGGGGTTACAATGAGCAGTTCTTC.

The chain employs TRBV11-2 and TRBJ1-2; no definite D call. The CDR3 spans 12 residues. V shed 2 bases and J shed 2 bases, with 3 bases lying between them. Germline CDR1 and CDR2: SGHAT and FQNNGV. The CDR3 sequence: CASSLTNYGYTF. The CDR3 nucleotides read TGTGCCAGCAGCTTAACGAACTATGGCTACACCTTC.

V usage is TRBV5-1 and J usage is TRBJ2-3; a weak D match, TRBD2 (5 bases). The germline CDR1 and CDR2 sequences are SGHRS and YFSETQ. This CDR3 comprises 15 residues. V shed 2 bases and J shed 4 bases, with 14 bases lying between them. CDR3 nucleotides: TGCGCCAGCAGCTTAAGGTGGGAGACGGCAGATACGCAGTATTTT. It encodes CASSLRWETADTQYF.

The chain has TRBV7-9 and TRBJ2-1; D ambiguous. The V gene's germline CDR1 is SEHNR and CDR2 FQNEAQ (reference sequence). V lost 1 base to trimming and J lost 6 bases, with 10 bases between them. This CDR3 region has 14 residues. The CDR3 protein is CASSLGTYSNEQFF. DNA for the CDR3: TGTGCCAGCAGCTTAGGTACTTATAGCAATGAGCAGTTCTTC. Full variable domain (rest looked up from reference TRBV7-9 and TRBJ2-1): DTGVSQNPRHKITKRGQNVTFRCDPISEHNRLYWYRQTLGQGPEFLTYFQNEAQLEKSRLLSDRFSAERPKGSFSTLEIQRTEQGDSAMYLCASSLGTYSNEQFFGPGTRLTVL.

The rearrangement links TRBV4-2 to TRBJ1-3, with TRBD1 matching 7 bases. Germline CDR1 and CDR2: LGHNA and YNFKEQ. The CDR3 has 17 residues. Trimming at V came to 1 base and at J to 2 bases, leaving 8 bases not matched to a gene. CDR3 bases: TGTGCCAGCAGCCAAGTAGCGACAGGGTTTACTGGAAACACCATATATTTT. Protein product: CASSQVATGFTGNTIYF.

The chain links TRBV6-6 to TRBJ2-7, with TRBD1 matching 10 bases. V lost 6 bases, J lost 2 bases, and 7 bases stayed unmatched. CDR1 and CDR2 from the germline V gene are MNHNY and SVGAGI (reference sequence). This CDR3 is 15 amino acids long. As DNA, the CDR3 is TGTGCCAGCAGCTCCTCCGGGACAGGGGCCTACGAGCAGTACTTC. Translating gives CASSSSGTGAYEQYF.

This chain connects TRBV5-6 to TRBJ1-4, with D perhaps TRBD1 (6 bases). Per the germline V gene, CDR1 is SGHDT and CDR2 is YYEEEE. CDR3 length: 16 amino acids. The V and J ends lost 4 bases and 0 bases respectively, with 13 bases between them. Written as DNA, the CDR3 is TGTGCCAGCAGCCGTGGGACAACTGCAACTAATGAAAAACTGTTTTTT. This encodes CASSRGTTATNEKLFF.

The J gene is TRBJ1-5, the V gene TRBV5-6; 9 bases align to TRBD1. Germline trimming cut 3 bases from V and 5 bases from J; bases unmatched to any gene: 3. CDR1 and CDR2 (germline): SGHDT, YYEEEE. The CDR3 runs 14 residues. The DNA for the CDR3 is TGTGCCAGCAGCTCCCGGACAGGGGATCAGCCCCAGCATTTT. Translated, it gives CASSSRTGDQPQHF.

The genes are TRBV14 and TRBJ2-1, with D possibly being TRBD2 (5 bases). V lost 1 base and J 5 bases, leaving 15 bases between the germline ends. Germline V gene sequence: CDR1 SGHDN, CDR2 FVKESK. CDR3 size: 16 residues. CDR3 sequence (DNA): TGTGCCAGCAGCCAAGGGTGGGGAGACTACCACAATGAGCAGTTCTTC. Protein: CASSQGWGDYHNEQFF.

The rearrangement links TRBV6-4 to TRBJ2-5, with 7 positions matching TRBD1. The length of the CDR3 is 14 residues. Trimming removed 5 bases from V and 3 bases from J; junction bases left unmatched: 6. The germline gives CDR1 MRHNA, CDR2 SNTAGT. The CDR3 nucleotides read TGTGCCAGCAGTCGACTGACAGGGAAAGAGACCCAGTACTTC. As protein: CASSRLTGKETQYF.

J is TRBJ2-2 and V is TRBV29-1; D perhaps matches TRBD2 (6 bases). The V end was cut by 7 bases, the J end by 4 bases, with 16 bases between. Germline assignment: CDR1 SQVTM and CDR2 ANQGSEA. The CDR3 loop spans 14 amino acids. The CDR3 nucleotides read TGCAGCGCCCGGTCGGGGGTTCCCACCGGGGAGCTGTTTTTT. The encoded protein is CSARSGVPTGELFF.

The chain couples TRBV27 to TRBJ2-1; 7 nucleotides agree with TRBD2. This CDR3 contains 17 residues. The germline V gene encodes CDR1 MNHEY and CDR2 SMNVEV (reference sequence). Germline trimming cut 5 bases from V and 4 bases from J; bases unmatched to any gene: 14. The chain's CDR3 is CASSPGMGGSLYNEQFF. CDR3 sequence (DNA): TGTGCCAGCAGTCCCGGAATGGGCGGGAGCTTATACAATGAGCAGTTCTTC.

The rearrangement uses TRBV5-4 and TRBJ2-5, with D perhaps matching TRBD2 (5 bases). The V end lost 1 base, the J end lost 5 bases, and 9 bases lay between the germline ends. The CDR3 loop spans 13 amino acids. Germline assignment: CDR1 SGHNT and CDR2 YYREEE (reference sequence). CDR3 DNA: TGTGCCAGCAGCTTGCACGGGGTTGAGACCCAGTACTTC. Amino acids: CASSLHGVETQYF.

The rearrangement links TRBV5-1 to TRBJ1-3; 11 bases are shared with TRBD1. The CDR3 extends over 17 amino acids. Germline CDR1 is SGHRS and CDR2 is YFSETQ. V lost 4 bases, J lost 3 bases, and 9 bases stayed unmatched. The CDR3 DNA reads as TGCGCCAGCAGCCTCCGGACAGGGGGCGTTTTTGGAAACACCATATATTTT. Translating it yields CASSLRTGGVFGNTIYF.

V and J are TRBV6-5 and TRBJ1-1, with D perhaps TRBD1 (5 bases). Germline V gene lookup returns CDR1 MNHEY and CDR2 SVGAGI. The CDR3 is 14 residues long. V gave up 4 bases and J gave up 5 bases, with 14 bases separating them. Here the CDR3 reads CASSSPRESTEAFF. CDR3 nucleotide sequence: TGTGCCAGCAGTTCCCCCAGGGAATCAACTGAAGCTTTCTTT.

The CDR3 sequence: CASSTGTVYGYTF. DNA for the CDR3: TGTGCCAGCAGTACCGGGACAGTGTATGGCTACACCTTC. V gene TRBV27 combines with J gene TRBJ1-2; TRBD1 aligns across 7 bases. The CDR3 contains 13 residues. Germline lookup yields CDR1 MNHEY and CDR2 SMNVEV (reference sequence). V shed 5 bases, J shed 5 bases, and the junction held 5 bases outside the gene matches.

V gene TRBV29-1 combines with J gene TRBJ1-4; TRBD1 is a possible D gene (6 bases). Between the trimmed V and J ends, which lost 3 bases and 6 bases, there was a span of 8 bases. The length of the CDR3 is 12 residues. Germline V CDR1 and CDR2: SQVTM, ANQGSEA. This CDR3 reads CSVDRGDEKLFF. The CDR3 DNA reads TGCAGCGTTGACAGGGGAGATGAAAAACTGTTTTTT. The whole variable domain, remainder taken from reference TRBV29-1 and TRBJ1-4, is SAVISQKPSRDICQRGTSLTIQCQVDSQVTMMFWYRQQPGQSLTLIATANQGSEATYESGFVIDKFPISRPNLTFSTLTVSNMSPEDSSIYLCSVDRGDEKLFFGSGTQLSVL.

The V call is TRBV18, the J call TRBJ1-1; D remains unclear. CDR1 is KGHSH, CDR2 LQKENI, per germline. CDR3 length: 13 residues. V was pared by 3 bases and J by 3 bases, with 8 bases between. In DNA form, the CDR3 reads TGTGCCAGCTCACCGGGGAGGGACACTGAAGCTTTCTTT. Protein sequence: CASSPGRDTEAFF.

This clone has more than one count but fewer than ten. The V and J genes are TRBV7-2 and TRBJ2-7; 9 bases are a match to TRBD1. CDR1 is SGHTA and CDR2 is FQGNSA in the germline V gene. V lost 3 bases, J lost 3 bases, and 3 bases stayed unmatched. The CDR3 runs to 14 residues. The CDR3 here is CASSFRTGDYEQYF. The CDR3 bases are TGTGCCAGCAGCTTCCGGACAGGGGACTACGAGCAGTACTTC. Together with reference TRBV7-2 and TRBJ2-7, the CDR3 gives the full variable domain: GAGVSQSPSNKVTEKGKDVELRCDPISGHTALYWYRQSLGQGLEFLIYFQGNSAPDKSGLPSDRFSAERTGGSVSTLTIQRTQQEDSAVYLCASSFRTGDYEQYFGPGTRLTVT.

The rearrangement links TRBV7-9 to TRBJ2-3; no definite D call. The germline gives CDR1 SEHNR, CDR2 FQNEAQ (reference sequence). The CDR3 has 14 amino acids. Between the trimmed V and J ends, which lost 5 bases and 2 bases, there was a span of 11 bases. CDR3 DNA: TGTGCCAGCAGCCCAAGATATACCACAGATACGCAGTATTTT. It is translated as CASSPRYTTDTQYF.

J is TRBJ2-6 and V is TRBV6-5; unclear D gene. This CDR3 has 14 residues. V lost 6 bases and J 0 bases, leaving 6 bases between the germline ends. The germline gives CDR1 MNHEY, CDR2 SVGAGI. For the CDR3, the DNA is TGTGCCAGCAGGGGAAGCTCTGGGGCCAACGTCCTGACTTTC. This encodes CASRGSSGANVLTF.

This clone has more than one count but fewer than ten. Other DNA sequences in the sample encode the same CDR3. The V gene is TRBV5-1, the J gene TRBJ1-4, with 7 bases identical to TRBD1. Germline V gene sequence: CDR1 SGHRS, CDR2 YFSETQ. This CDR3 spans 17 amino acids. V lost 5 bases, J lost 0 bases, and 10 bases stayed unmatched. The CDR3 region is CASRRTGGRSTNEKLFF. The CDR3 region has the DNA TGCGCCAGCAGGAGGACAGGAGGACGTTCAACTAATGAAAAACTGTTTTTT.

V and J are TRBV7-9 and TRBJ1-2; D gene uncertain. V dropped 0 bases and J dropped 5 bases, with 16 bases sitting between them. The CDR3 is 16 amino acids. Germline CDR1 and CDR2: SEHNR and FQNEAQ (reference sequence). The CDR3 DNA reads TGTGCCAGCAGCTTAGCGCTCGGGATCGAGGGATATGGCTACACCTTC. Its protein product is CASSLALGIEGYGYTF.

This clone was detected once. The rearrangement joins TRBV24-1 to TRBJ2-5; perhaps TRBD2 as D (5 bases). Germline V gives CDR1 KGHDR, CDR2 SFDVKD. V lost 4 bases and J 7 bases, leaving 21 bases between the germline ends. This CDR3 has 16 residues. CDR3 sequence: CATSEGGQDEWATQYF. The CDR3 DNA reads as TGTGCCACCAGTGAAGGAGGTCAAGACGAATGGGCGACCCAGTACTTC.

V is TRBV18 and J is TRBJ1-4; no clear D gene. Germline assignment: CDR1 KGHSH and CDR2 LQKENI. CDR3 length: 14 residues. V was trimmed by 3 bases and J by 0 bases, leaving 5 bases between them. The CDR3 DNA is TGTGCCAGCTCACCCCTTGCAACTAATGAAAAACTGTTTTTT. Residues: CASSPLATNEKLFF.

The rearrangement uses TRBV13 and TRBJ2-5; D possibly corresponds to TRBD2 (5 bases). The CDR3 loop spans 11 amino acids. Germline V CDR1 and CDR2: PRHDT, FYEKMQ (reference sequence). Trimming shortened V by 5 bases and J by 5 bases, and 6 bases separated the two germline ends. The CDR3 coding sequence is TGTGCCAGCAGCCGAGGGGAGACCCAGTACTTC. Its translation is CASSRGETQYF.